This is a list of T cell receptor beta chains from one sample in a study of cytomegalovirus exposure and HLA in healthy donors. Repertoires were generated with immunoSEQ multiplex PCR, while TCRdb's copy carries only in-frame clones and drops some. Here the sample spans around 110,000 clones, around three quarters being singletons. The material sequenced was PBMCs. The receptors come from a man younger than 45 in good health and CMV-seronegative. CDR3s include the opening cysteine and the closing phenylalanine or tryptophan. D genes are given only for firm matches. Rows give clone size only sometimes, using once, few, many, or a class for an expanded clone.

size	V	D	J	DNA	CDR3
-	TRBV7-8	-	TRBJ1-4	TGTGCCAGCAGCTTAGTCAGGGGTAGGAATGAAAAACTGTTTTTT	CASSLVRGRNEKLFF
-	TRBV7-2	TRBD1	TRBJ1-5	TGTGCCAGCAGCGCAACGACAGGGTATGATCAGCCCCAGCATTTT	CASSATTGYDQPQHF
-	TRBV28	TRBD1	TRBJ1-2	TGTGCCAGCAATCCAGGGGGGAGGTATGGCTACACCTTC	CASNPGGRYGYTF
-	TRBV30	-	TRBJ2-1	TGTGCCTGGAGCACTAGCAGATACAATGAGCAGTTCTTC	CAWSTSRYNEQFF
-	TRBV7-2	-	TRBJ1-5	TGTGCCAGCAGCTTCTGGCAGGGCGGCGGTCAGCCCCAGCATTTT	CASSFWQGGGQPQHF
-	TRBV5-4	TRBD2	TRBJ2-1	TGTGCCAGCAGCCAGACTAGCGGGTCCTACAATGAGCAGTTCTTC	CASSQTSGSYNEQFF
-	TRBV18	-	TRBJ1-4	TGTGCCAGCTCACCAGAACAGGGTTACGGTGAAAAACTGTTTTTT	CASSPEQGYGEKLFF
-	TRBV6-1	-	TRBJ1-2	TGTGCCAGCAGTCCAACAGGGTCCTATGGCTACACCTTC	CASSPTGSYGYTF
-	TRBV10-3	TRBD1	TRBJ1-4	TGTGCCATCAGACAGGGGGATAATGAAAAACTGTTTTTT	CAIRQGDNEKLFF
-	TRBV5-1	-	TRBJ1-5	TGCGCCAGCAGCAGTACGGGGGGCGGTCAGCCCCAGCATTTT	CASSSTGGGQPQHF
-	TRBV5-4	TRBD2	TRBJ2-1	TGTGCCAGCAGCGCCGGACTAGCGGGAGGGGTAGGCAATGAGCAGTTCTTC	CASSAGLAGGVGNEQFF
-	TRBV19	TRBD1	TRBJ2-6	TGTGCCAGTAGTATCGGGACAGGGGTTTCTGGGGCCAACGTCCTGACTTTC	CASSIGTGVSGANVLTF
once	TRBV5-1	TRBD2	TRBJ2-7	TGCGCCAGCAGCGCGTTAGCGGGAGGTTCCTACGAGCAGTACTTC	CASSALAGGSYEQYF
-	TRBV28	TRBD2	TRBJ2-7	TGTGCCAGCAGTTTACCGGGACTAGCGGGGACCGAGCAGTACTTC	CASSLPGLAGTEQYF
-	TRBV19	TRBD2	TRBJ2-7	TGTGCCAGTAGTATGATTCTAGCGGGAGTAAACGAGCAGTACTTC	CASSMILAGVNEQYF
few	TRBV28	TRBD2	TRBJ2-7	TGTGCCAGCAGTTCAATAGGGACTAGCGGGGGGAGAACCTACGAGCAGTACTTC	CASSSIGTSGGRTYEQYF
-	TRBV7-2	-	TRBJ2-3	TGTGCCAGCAGCTTAGATACAGGCACAGATACGCAGTATTTT	CASSLDTGTDTQYF
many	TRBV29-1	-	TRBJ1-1	TGCAGCGTTGAGAGCGGTGGGGGCTCCCCGTATGAAGCTTTCTTT	CSVESGGGSPYEAFF
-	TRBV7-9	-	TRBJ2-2	TGTGCCAGCAGCTTAGGTCAAAACACCGGGGAGCTGTTTTTT	CASSLGQNTGELFF
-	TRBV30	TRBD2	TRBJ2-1	TGTGCCTGGAGTGGGACTAGCGAGCAGTTCTTC	CAWSGTSEQFF
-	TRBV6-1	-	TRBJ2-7	TGTGCCAGCAGTTGGGACAACTACGAGCAGTACTTC	CASSWDNYEQYF
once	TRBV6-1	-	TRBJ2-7	TGTGCCAGCAGGGAGATGGAGAGCTCCTACGAGCAGTACTTC	CASREMESSYEQYF
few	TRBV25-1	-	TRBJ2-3	TGTGCCAGCAGTGAATTCTCAGGACTTACTTACACAGATACGCAGTATTTT	CASSEFSGLTYTDTQYF
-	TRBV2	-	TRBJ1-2	TGTGCCAGCAGGGCGGGGCACTATGGCTACACCTTC	CASRAGHYGYTF
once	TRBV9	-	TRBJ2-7	TGTGCCAGCAGCACCCTGAAGGAGACCGAGCAGTACTTC	CASSTLKETEQYF